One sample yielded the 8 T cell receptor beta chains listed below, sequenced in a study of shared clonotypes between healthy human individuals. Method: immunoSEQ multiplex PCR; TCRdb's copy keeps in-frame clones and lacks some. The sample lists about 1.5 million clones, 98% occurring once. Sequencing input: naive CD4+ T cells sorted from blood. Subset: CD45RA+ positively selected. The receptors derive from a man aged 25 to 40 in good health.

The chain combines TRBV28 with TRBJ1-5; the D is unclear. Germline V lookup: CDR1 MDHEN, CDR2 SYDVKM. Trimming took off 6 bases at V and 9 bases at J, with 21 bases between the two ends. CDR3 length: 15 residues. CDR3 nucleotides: TGTGCCAGCAGCATAACCCGTCCCCGCAAGACGCCCCAGCATTTT. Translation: CASSITRPRKTPQHF.

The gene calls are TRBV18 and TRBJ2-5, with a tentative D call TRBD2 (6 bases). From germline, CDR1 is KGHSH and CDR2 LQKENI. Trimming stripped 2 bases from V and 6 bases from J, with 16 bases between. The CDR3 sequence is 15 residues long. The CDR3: CASSPFPPGVQTQYF. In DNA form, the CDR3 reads TGTGCCAGCTCACCATTCCCCCCGGGAGTGCAGACCCAGTACTTC. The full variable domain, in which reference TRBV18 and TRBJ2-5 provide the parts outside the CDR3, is NAGVMQNPRHLVRRRGQEARLRCSPMKGHSHVYWYRQLPEEGLKFMVYLQKENIIDESGMPKERFSAEFPKEGPSILRIQQVVRGDSAAYFCASSPFPPGVQTQYFGPGTRLLVL.

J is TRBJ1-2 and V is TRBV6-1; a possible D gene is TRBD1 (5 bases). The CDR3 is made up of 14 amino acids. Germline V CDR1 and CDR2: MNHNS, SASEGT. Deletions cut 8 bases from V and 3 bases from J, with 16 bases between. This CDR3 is CASVPTASYYGYTF. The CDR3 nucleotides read TGTGCCAGCGTTCCGACAGCTAGTTACTATGGCTACACCTTC.

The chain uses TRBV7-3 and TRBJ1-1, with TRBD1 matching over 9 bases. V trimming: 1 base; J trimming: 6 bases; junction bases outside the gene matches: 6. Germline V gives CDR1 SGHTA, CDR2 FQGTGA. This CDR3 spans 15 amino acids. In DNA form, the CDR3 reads TGTGCCAGCAGCTTAAATGGACAGGGGCGGTCTGAAGCTTTCTTT. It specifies CASSLNGQGRSEAFF.

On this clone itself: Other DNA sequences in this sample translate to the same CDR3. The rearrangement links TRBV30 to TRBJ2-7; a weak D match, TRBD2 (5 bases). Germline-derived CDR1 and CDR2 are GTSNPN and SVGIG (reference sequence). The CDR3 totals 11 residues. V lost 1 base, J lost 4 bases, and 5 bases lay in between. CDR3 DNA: TGTGCCTGGAGTGGGAGGTACGAGCAGTACTTC. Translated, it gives CAWSGRYEQYF.

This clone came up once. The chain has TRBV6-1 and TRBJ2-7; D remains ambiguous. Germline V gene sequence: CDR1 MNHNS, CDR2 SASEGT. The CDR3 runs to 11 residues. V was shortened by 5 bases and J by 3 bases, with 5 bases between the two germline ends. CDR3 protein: CASSYDYEQYF. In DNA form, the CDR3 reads TGTGCCAGCAGTTACGACTACGAGCAGTACTTC.

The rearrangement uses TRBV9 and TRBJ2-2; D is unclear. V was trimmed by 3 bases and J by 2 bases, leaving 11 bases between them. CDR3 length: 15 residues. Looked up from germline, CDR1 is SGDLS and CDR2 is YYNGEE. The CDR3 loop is CASSGPGLNTGELFF. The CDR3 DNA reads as TGTGCCAGCAGCGGGCCGGGTTTAAACACCGGGGAGCTGTTTTTT.

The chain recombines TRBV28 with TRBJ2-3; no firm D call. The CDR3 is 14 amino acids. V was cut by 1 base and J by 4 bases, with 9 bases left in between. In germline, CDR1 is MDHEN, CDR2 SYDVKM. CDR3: CASSLFSVADTQYF. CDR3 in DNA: TGTGCCAGCAGTTTATTCTCGGTCGCAGATACGCAGTATTTT.